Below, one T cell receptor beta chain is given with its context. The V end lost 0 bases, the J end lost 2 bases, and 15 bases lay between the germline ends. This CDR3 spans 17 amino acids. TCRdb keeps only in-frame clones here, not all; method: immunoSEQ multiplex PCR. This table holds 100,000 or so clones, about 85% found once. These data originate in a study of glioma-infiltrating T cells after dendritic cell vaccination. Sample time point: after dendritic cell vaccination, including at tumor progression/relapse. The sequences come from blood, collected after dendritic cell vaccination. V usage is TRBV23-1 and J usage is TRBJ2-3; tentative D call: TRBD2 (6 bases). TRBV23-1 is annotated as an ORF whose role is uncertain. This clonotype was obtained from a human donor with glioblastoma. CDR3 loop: CASSQSHYLASTDTQYF. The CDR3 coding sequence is TGCGCCAGCAGTCAATCCCATTATCTAGCGTCCACAGATACGCAGTATTTT.